This T cell receptor (beta chain) comes out of a study of blood T cell repertoires in COVID-19. Study details: In each case, the material was cDNA or gDNA derived from T cells, B-cell-depleted T cells, or PBMCs.

Profiled with immunoSEQ multiplex PCR; TCRdb holds only in-frame clones, not every one. Found here are more than 95,000 clones, 65% to 90% of them singletons; the top ten hold about 3.8%. A single count supports this clone. This CDR3 spans 11 amino acids. Looked up from germline, CDR1 is MNHEY and CDR2 is SVGAGI. Trimming took 2 bases from V and 6 from J, leaving 4 bases between them. The sample consisted of peripheral blood. This receptor was taken from a man in his forties or fifties with acute or convalescent COVID-19. This chain joins TRBV6-5 and TRBJ1-1, with D unclear. The CDR3 sequence: CASSYEAEAFF. CDR3 DNA sequence: TGTGCCAGCAGTTACGAGGCTGAAGCTTTCTTT.